This record concerns one TCR beta chain sequence. TCRdb's copy holds only in-frame clones and misses some; the assay was immunoSEQ multiplex PCR. The sample gives 640,000 or so clones, about 89% of which show up once; 0.0094% is in the top ten. This entry comes from a study of shared T cell receptors in the human thymus. This sample was shared with a second study, whose subject was human thymus T cells. This second report adds: The thymus tissue came from resections taken during corrective heart surgery. Related research described strongly overlapping thymic repertoires in unrelated people.

The sequence came from a boy under two years old with a congenital heart defect. Specimen: thymocytes.

The CDR3 protein is CSVEGTSGTSYEQYF. For the CDR3, the DNA is TGCAGCGTTGAGGGGACTAGCGGGACTTCCTACGAGCAGTACTTC. The rearrangement uses TRBV29-1 and TRBJ2-7, with TRBD2 matching over 13 bases. Germline V CDR1 and CDR2: SQVTM, ANQGSEA. V dropped 3 bases and J dropped 1; count of bases not matched to a gene: 3. The CDR3 is 15 residues long.